These T cell receptor beta chains were read from a single sample in a study of cytomegalovirus exposure and HLA in healthy donors. Only in-frame clones appear in the TCRdb table, and some are missing; sequencing was by immunoSEQ multiplex PCR. The data show approximately 230,000 clones, roughly nine tenths seen once. Sequencing input: PBMCs. The receptors derive from a man between 18 and 29 years old in good health and CMV-seropositive. Each CDR3 is given without its conserved first and last residue.

v_call,cdr3_length,j_call,cdr3_aa
TRBV6-5,13,TRBJ2-5,ASSQLGTPHGTQY
TRBV6-5,10,TRBJ1-5,ASSYSSPPQH
TRBV25-1,11,TRBJ1-2,ASSVGGGNGYT
TRBV27,12,TRBJ1-5,ASSFQGINQPQH
TRBV5-1,12,TRBJ1-2,ASSFRVGNYGYT
TRBV4-3,15,TRBJ2-1,ASSQGSSASSYNEQF
TRBV2,10,TRBJ1-1,ASTPWGTEAF
TRBV5-6,11,TRBJ1-2,ASRYRGSYGYT
TRBV5-1,15,TRBJ2-2,ASRGQGARNWLGELF
TRBV7-2,12,TRBJ2-5,ASSLTTGEGTQY
TRBV27,12,TRBJ1-2,ASSPQGSLYGYT
TRBV6-5,13,TRBJ2-1,ASRSGGSNHNEQF
TRBV27,16,TRBJ2-6,ASSRIGGFGSGANVLT
TRBV27,12,TRBJ2-7,ASSSEDRSYEQY
TRBV7-9,10,TRBJ2-3,ASSSRSYTQY
TRBV28,15,TRBJ2-5,ASSPPLTGGRRETQY